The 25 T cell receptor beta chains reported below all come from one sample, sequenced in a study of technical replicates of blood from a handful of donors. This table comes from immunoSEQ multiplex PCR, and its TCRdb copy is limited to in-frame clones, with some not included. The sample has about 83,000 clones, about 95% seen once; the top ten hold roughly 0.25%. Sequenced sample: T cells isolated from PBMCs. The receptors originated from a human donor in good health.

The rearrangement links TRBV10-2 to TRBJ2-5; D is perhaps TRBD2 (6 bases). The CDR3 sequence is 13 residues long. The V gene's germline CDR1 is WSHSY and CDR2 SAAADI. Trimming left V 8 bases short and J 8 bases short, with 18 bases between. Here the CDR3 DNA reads TGCGCCAGCGGAGAGGCCGTGGGAGGAACCCAGTACTTC. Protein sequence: CASGEAVGGTQYF.

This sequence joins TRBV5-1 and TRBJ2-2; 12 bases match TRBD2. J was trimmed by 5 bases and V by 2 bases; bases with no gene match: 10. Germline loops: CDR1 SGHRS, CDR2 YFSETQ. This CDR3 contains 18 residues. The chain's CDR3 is CASSFLLAGGPGTGELFF. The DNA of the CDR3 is TGCGCCAGCAGCTTTCTGCTAGCGGGAGGGCCGGGGACCGGGGAGCTGTTTTTT.

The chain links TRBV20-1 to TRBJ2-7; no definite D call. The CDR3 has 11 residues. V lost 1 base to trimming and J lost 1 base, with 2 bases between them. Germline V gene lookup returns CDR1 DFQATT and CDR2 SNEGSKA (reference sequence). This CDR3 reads CSARASYEQYF. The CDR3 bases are TGCAGTGCTAGAGCGTCCTACGAGCAGTACTTC.

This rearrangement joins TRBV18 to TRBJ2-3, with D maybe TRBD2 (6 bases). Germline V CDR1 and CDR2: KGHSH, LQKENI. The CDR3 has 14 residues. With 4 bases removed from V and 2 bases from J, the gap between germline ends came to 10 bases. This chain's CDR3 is CASSRDSLTDTQYF. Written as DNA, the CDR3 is TGTGCCAGCTCACGGGACTCTCTCACAGATACGCAGTATTTT.

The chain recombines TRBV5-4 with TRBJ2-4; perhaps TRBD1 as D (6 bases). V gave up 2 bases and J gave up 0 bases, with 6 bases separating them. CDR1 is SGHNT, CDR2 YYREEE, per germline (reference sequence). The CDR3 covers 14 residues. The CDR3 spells CASSLQGAKNIQYF. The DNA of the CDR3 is TGTGCCAGCAGCTTACAGGGAGCCAAAAACATTCAGTACTTC.

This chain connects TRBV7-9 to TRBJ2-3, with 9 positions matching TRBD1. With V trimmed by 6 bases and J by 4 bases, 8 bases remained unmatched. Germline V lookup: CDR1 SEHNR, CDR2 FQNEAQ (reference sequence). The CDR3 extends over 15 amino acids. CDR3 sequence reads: CASRLQGAVADTQYF. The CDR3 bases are TGTGCCAGCAGACTACAGGGGGCGGTGGCAGATACGCAGTATTTT.

The CDR3 DNA reads as TGTGCCAGCAACCCCAGGGGGACTAGCGGAGGACATAGCACAGATACGCAGTATTTT. Encoded protein: CASNPRGTSGGHSTDTQYF. The V call is TRBV28, the J call TRBJ2-3, with 11 bases that match TRBD2. CDR3 length: 19 amino acids. V dropped 7 bases and J dropped 0; count of bases not matched to a gene: 15. CDR1 is MDHEN and CDR2 is SYDVKM in the germline V gene.

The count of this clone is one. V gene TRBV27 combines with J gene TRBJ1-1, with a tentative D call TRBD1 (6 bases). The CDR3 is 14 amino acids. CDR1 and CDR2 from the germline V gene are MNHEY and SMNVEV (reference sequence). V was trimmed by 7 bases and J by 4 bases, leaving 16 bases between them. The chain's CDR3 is CASKAGTRGTEAFF. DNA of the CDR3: TGTGCCAGCAAAGCCGGGACACGCGGCACTGAAGCTTTCTTT.

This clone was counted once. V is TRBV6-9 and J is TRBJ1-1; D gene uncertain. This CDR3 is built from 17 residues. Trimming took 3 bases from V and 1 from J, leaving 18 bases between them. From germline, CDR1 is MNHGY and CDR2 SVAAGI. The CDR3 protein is CASSYHPGLPENTEAFF. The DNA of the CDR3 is TGTGCCAGCAGTTACCACCCCGGACTTCCCGAGAACACTGAAGCTTTCTTT.

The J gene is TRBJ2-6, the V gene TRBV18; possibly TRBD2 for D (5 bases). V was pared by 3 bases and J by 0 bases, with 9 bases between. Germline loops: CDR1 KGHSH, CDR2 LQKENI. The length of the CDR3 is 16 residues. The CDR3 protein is CASSPPGSSGANVLTF. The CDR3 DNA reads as TGTGCCAGCTCACCTCCGGGGTCCTCTGGGGCCAACGTCCTGACTTTC. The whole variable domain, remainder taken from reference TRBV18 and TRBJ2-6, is NAGVMQNPRHLVRRRGQEARLRCSPMKGHSHVYWYRQLPEEGLKFMVYLQKENIIDESGMPKERFSAEFPKEGPSILRIQQVVRGDSAAYFCASSPPGSSGANVLTFGAGSRLTVL.

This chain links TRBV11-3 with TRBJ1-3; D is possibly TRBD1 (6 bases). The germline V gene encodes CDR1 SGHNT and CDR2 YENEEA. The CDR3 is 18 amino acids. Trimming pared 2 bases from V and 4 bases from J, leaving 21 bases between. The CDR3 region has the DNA TGTGCCAGCAGCTTATCCTCGATCCTTAGACAGGTCGGAAACACCATATATTTT. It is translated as CASSLSSILRQVGNTIYF.

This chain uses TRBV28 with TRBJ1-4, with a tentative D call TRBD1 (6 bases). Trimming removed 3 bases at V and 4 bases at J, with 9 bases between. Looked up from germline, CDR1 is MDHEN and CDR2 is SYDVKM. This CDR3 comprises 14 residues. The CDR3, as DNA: TGTGCCAGCAGTTTGGGGGCCCTTAATGAAAAACTGTTTTTT. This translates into CASSLGALNEKLFF.

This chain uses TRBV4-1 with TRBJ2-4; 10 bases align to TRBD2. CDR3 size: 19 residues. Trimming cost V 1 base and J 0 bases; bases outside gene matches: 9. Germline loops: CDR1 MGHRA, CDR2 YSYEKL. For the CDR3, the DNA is TGCGCCAGCAGCCAAGGATCCGGGACTAGCGTTGGAGCCAAAAACATTCAGTACTTC. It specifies CASSQGSGTSVGAKNIQYF.

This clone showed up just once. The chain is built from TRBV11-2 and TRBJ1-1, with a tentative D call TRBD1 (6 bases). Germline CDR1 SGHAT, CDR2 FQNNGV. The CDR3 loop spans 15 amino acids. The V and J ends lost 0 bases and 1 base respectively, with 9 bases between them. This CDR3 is CASSLDRGWNTEAFF. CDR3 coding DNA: TGTGCCAGCAGCTTAGACAGGGGTTGGAACACTGAAGCTTTCTTT.

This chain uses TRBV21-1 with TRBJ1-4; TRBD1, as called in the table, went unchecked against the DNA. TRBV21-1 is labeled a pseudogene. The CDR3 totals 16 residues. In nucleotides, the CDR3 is TGTGCCAGCAGCACCCTGAACAGGGGGCAGGAGGAAAAACTGTTTTTT. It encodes CASSTLNRGQEEKLFF.

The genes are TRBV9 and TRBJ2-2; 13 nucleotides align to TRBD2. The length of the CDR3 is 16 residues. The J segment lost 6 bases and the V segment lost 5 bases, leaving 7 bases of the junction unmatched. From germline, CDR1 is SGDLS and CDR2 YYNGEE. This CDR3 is CASRNSGLAGSGELFF. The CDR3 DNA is TGTGCCAGCAGGAATTCGGGACTAGCGGGGTCCGGGGAGCTGTTTTTT.

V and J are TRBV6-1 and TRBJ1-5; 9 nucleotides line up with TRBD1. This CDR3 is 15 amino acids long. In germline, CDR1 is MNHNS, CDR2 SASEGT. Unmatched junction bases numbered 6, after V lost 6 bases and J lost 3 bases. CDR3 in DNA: TGTGCCAGCAGCTTCGGACAGGGGCTCAATCAGCCCCAGCATTTT. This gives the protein CASSFGQGLNQPQHF.

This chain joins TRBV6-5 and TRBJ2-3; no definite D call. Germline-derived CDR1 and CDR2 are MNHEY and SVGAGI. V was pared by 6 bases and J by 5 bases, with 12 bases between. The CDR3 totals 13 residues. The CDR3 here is CASRLPSLDTQYF. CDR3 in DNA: TGTGCCAGCAGACTACCGTCCCTAGATACGCAGTATTTT.

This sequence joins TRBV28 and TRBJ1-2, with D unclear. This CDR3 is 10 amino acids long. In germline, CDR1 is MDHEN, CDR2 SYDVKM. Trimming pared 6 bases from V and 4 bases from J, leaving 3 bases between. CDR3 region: CASSRYGYTF. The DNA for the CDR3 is TGTGCCAGCAGCCGCTATGGCTACACCTTC.

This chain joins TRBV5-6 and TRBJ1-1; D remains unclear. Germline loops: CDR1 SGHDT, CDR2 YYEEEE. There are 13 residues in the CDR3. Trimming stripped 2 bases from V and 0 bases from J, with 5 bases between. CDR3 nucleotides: TGTGCCAGCAGCTTTTTCTTGAACACTGAAGCTTTCTTT. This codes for CASSFFLNTEAFF.

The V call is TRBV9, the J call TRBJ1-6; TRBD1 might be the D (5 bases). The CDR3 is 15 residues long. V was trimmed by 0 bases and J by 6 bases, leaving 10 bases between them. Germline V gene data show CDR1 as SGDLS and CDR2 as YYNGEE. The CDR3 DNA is TGTGCCAGCAGCGTAGACCAGGGAGGTAATTCACCCCTCCACTTT. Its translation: CASSVDQGGNSPLHF. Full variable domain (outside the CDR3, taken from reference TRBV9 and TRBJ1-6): DSGVTQTPKHLITATGQRVTLRCSPRSGDLSVYWYQQSLDQGLQFLIQYYNGEERAKGNILERFSAQQFPDLHSELNLSSLELGDSALYFCASSVDQGGNSPLHFGNGTRLTVT.

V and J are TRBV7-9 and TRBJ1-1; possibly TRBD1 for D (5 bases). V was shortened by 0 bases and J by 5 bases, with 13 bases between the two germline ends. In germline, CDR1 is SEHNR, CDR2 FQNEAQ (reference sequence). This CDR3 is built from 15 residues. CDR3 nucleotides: TGTGCCAGCAGCTTAGCGTTCGGGGGGTGGACTGAAGCTTTCTTT. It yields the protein CASSLAFGGWTEAFF.

The CDR3 DNA reads as TGTGCCAGCAGTCATCCCCGGACAGCCCTCTACGAGCAGTACTTC. Protein product: CASSHPRTALYEQYF. The V call is TRBV27, the J call TRBJ2-7, with D possibly being TRBD1 (6 bases). This CDR3 has 15 residues. Germline V lookup: CDR1 MNHEY, CDR2 SMNVEV (reference sequence). The germline V and J ends were trimmed by 5 bases and 3 bases, with 17 bases remaining between them.

In DNA, the CDR3 is TGTGCCTGGAGTTATACAGGGTGGGCCACCTTC. This sequence encodes CAWSYTGWATF. J is TRBJ1-2 and V is TRBV30, with D perhaps TRBD1 (6 bases). CDR3 length: 11 residues. Germline V gene lookup returns CDR1 GTSNPN and CDR2 SVGIG (reference sequence). V shed 2 bases and J shed 13 bases, with 14 bases lying between them.

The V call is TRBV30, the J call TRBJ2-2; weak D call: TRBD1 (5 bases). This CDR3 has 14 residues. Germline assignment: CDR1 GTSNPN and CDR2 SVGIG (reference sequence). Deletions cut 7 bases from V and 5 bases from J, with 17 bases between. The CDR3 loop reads CALVRAGHTGELFF. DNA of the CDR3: TGTGCCTTAGTCAGGGCAGGGCATACCGGGGAGCTGTTTTTT.